Each of the 14 T cell receptor beta chains below was sequenced from the same sample in a study of T-cell reconstitution after alpha-beta-depleted transplantation in children. The library targeted TCRbeta and was prepared with unique molecular identifiers. TCRdb re-analysed the PCR reads in MiXCR, keeping a single row per CDR3 protein. The table lists more than 120,000 distinct CDR3 sequences, 8% to 10% of them singletons. Sample: PBMCs, mostly from graft donor cells, taken 180 days after TCRalphabeta/CD19-depleted stem cell transplant. Source of these receptors: a female patient between 2 and 15 years old who had a stem cell transplant for congenital amegakaryocytic thrombocytopenia, so the T cells may come from the graft donor.

This clonotype showed up just a few times. The chain combines TRBV27 with TRBJ1-1, with TRBD1 matching 9 bases. The CDR3 spans 19 residues. V was clipped by 2 bases and J by 1 base; unmatched bases: 14. The germline gives CDR1 MNHEY, CDR2 SMNVEV (reference sequence). This CDR3 reads CASSLRRFGTGKRNTEAFF. As DNA, the CDR3 is TGTGCCAGCAGTTTACGCCGTTTTGGGACAGGGAAGCGGAACACTGAAGCTTTCTTT.

This clonotype came up many times. The V gene is TRBV6-1, the J gene TRBJ1-2; TRBD1 matches at 10 bases. Germline trimming cut 6 bases from V and 5 bases from J; bases unmatched to any gene: 6. There are 14 residues in the CDR3. CDR1 MNHNS and CDR2 SASEGT come from the germline V gene. The CDR3 loop is CASRPDRGGYGYTF. CDR3 sequence (DNA): TGTGCCAGCAGACCGGACAGGGGGGGTTATGGCTACACCTTC.

This clonotype was seen many times. The chain has TRBV10-3 and TRBJ1-6; D is unresolved. Germline V gene sequence: CDR1 ENHRY, CDR2 SYGVKD. CDR3 length: 14 amino acids. Trimming took off 2 bases at V and 8 bases at J, with 10 bases between the two ends. Here the CDR3 reads CAISERQTDSPLHF. The CDR3 DNA reads TGTGCCATCAGTGAGCGTCAGACTGATTCACCCCTCCACTTT.

The table lists this clonotype with many counts. The V and J genes are TRBV20-1 and TRBJ1-1, with D uncertain. The CDR3 is 14 amino acids. Germline-derived CDR1 and CDR2 are DFQATT and SNEGSKA (reference sequence). V was pared by 4 bases and J by 0 bases, with 12 bases between. The CDR3 is CSAKAGSMNTEAFF. The DNA for the CDR3 is TGCAGTGCTAAGGCAGGATCCATGAACACTGAAGCTTTCTTT.

This clonotype was seen many times. V usage is TRBV5-1 and J usage is TRBJ2-7; unclear D gene. Germline loops: CDR1 SGHRS, CDR2 YFSETQ. Trimming removed 0 bases from V and 1 base from J, with 5 bases in between. CDR3 length: 13 amino acids. CDR3 loop: CASSLAWSYEQYF. DNA of the CDR3: TGCGCCAGCAGCTTGGCCTGGTCCTACGAGCAGTACTTC.

In its sample, this clonotype was seen a few times. The V gene is TRBV12-3 or TRBV12-4, the J gene TRBJ1-5; D is uncertain. This CDR3 has 14 amino acids. Trimming took off 3 bases at V and 11 bases at J, with 17 bases between the two ends. In DNA form, the CDR3 reads TGTGCCAGCAGTTTCGGCAGTGTGCGGGTGGCCCAGCATTTT. This codes for CASSFGSVRVAQHF.

This clonotype was counted at least ten times. The V gene is TRBV7-6, the J gene TRBJ1-2; 8 bases are a match to TRBD1. The CDR3 consists of 14 residues. CDR1 and CDR2 from the germline V gene are SGHVS and FNYEAQ. V shed 1 base and J 7 bases; nucleotides not matched to a gene: 5. CDR3 nucleotide sequence: TGTGCCAGCAGCTTAGGGCAGGGGGCAGCTGGCTACACCTTC. The encoded protein is CASSLGQGAAGYTF.

This clonotype was counted only a few times. In DNA, the CDR3 is TGTGCCAGCAGCACTAGGCCGGGACAGGGTGGATTGGGCAAAAACATTCAGTACTTC. Translation: CASSTRPGQGGLGKNIQYF. The J gene is TRBJ2-4, the V gene TRBV7-8, with 9 bases fitting TRBD1. Germline V gives CDR1 SGHVS, CDR2 FQNEAQ. There are 19 residues in the CDR3. Losses at the gene ends were 5 bases for V and 3 bases for J; bases not matched to a gene: 17. Based on the CDR3 plus reference TRBV7-8 and TRBJ2-4, the full variable domain is GAGVSQSPRYKVAKRGQDVALRCDPISGHVSLFWYQQALGQGPEFLTYFQNEAQLDKSGLPSDRFFAERPEGSVSTLKIQRTQQEDSAVYLCASSTRPGQGGLGKNIQYFGAGTRLSVL.

This clonotype has a handful of counts. This rearrangement joins TRBV7-2 to TRBJ2-7; 8 nucleotides align to TRBD1. V shed 0 bases and J 3 bases; nucleotides not matched to a gene: 4. Per germline, CDR1 SGHTA and CDR2 FQGNSA. There are 15 residues in the CDR3. The CDR3 sequence: CASSLAGTGLYEQYF. DNA for the CDR3: TGTGCCAGCAGCTTAGCGGGGACAGGACTCTACGAGCAGTACTTC. Looking up the rest from reference TRBV7-2 and TRBJ2-7 gives the full variable domain: GAGVSQSPSNKVTEKGKDVELRCDPISGHTALYWYRQSLGQGLEFLIYFQGNSAPDKSGLPSDRFSAERTGGSVSTLTIQRTQQEDSAVYLCASSLAGTGLYEQYFGPGTRLTVT.

This clonotype was counted ten times or more. The genes are TRBV4-2 and TRBJ2-7; the match to TRBD2 covers 8 bases. The ends lost 0 bases at V and 6 bases at J; junction bases unmatched: 7. CDR1 and CDR2 from the germline V gene are LGHNA and YNFKEQ. This CDR3 region has 15 residues. CDR3 bases: TGTGCCAGCAGCCAAGATCCCCGGGGGGGTTTCGAGCAGTACTTC. The encoded protein is CASSQDPRGGFEQYF.

In this sample, this clonotype turned up many times. This rearrangement joins TRBV27 to TRBJ2-7, with 7 bases identical to TRBD1. There are 16 residues in the CDR3. With 6 bases clipped from V and 3 bases from J, the junction kept 14 bases outside the gene matches. Per germline, CDR1 MNHEY and CDR2 SMNVEV (reference sequence). The CDR3 DNA sequence: TGTGCCAGCAGAAAGGGAAGGGGGCTTTCCGGCTACGAGCAGTACTTC. This translates into CASRKGRGLSGYEQYF.

This clonotype came up many times. V usage is TRBV2 and J usage is TRBJ1-5; 11 bases fit TRBD1. Germline loops: CDR1 SNHLY, CDR2 FYNNEI. The V segment lost 6 bases and the J segment 2 bases; nucleotides outside the gene matches: 0. This CDR3 is built from 14 residues. The CDR3 region has the DNA TGTGCCAGCAGGGGACAGGGGGGCAATCAGCCCCAGCATTTT. Protein: CASRGQGGNQPQHF.

Many counts were recorded for this clonotype. The chain carries TRBV7-3 and TRBJ2-7; 12 nucleotides agree with TRBD2. The CDR3 loop spans 15 amino acids. The V segment lost 0 bases and the J segment 4 bases; nucleotides outside the gene matches: 1. Germline V CDR1 and CDR2: SGHTA, FQGTGA. This CDR3 is CASSLTGLAGYEQYF. CDR3 nucleotides: TGTGCCAGCAGCTTAACTGGACTAGCGGGATACGAGCAGTACTTC.

By sample share, this clonotype is medium-sized. This chain joins TRBV5-1 and TRBJ2-5, with D possibly matching TRBD1 (5 bases). This CDR3 has 13 amino acids. Trimming took off 1 base at V and 3 bases at J, with 7 bases between the two ends. Germline lookup yields CDR1 SGHRS and CDR2 YFSETQ. Written as DNA, the CDR3 is TGCGCCAGCAGCTTGACCAGGGAAGAGACCCAGTACTTC. Protein: CASSLTREETQYF.